This TCR beta chain was identified during a study of Ad26.COV2.S vaccination and SARS-CoV-2 variants (dated by TCRdb to about 2021). Concerning the study at large: Donors in the vaccine arm were drawn from COV1001, a multicentre, randomized, double-blind, placebo-controlled phase I-IIa trial testing Ad26.COV2.S in healthy adults. Throughout the experiments and outcome assessment, investigators stayed blinded to trial group allocation. The TCR-sequenced set comprised around 30 samples: some 19 Ad26.COV2.S vaccine recipients, 5 placebo recipients and 8 SARS-CoV-2 convalescent individuals. Participants in the trial were split at random into five groups of five each, receiving low-dose or high-dose Ad26.COV2.S once or twice, or else placebo on both occasions. TCRbeta repertoire sequencing served as the tool for gauging how specific and how broad the SARS-CoV-2-reactive T cell receptors were following Ad26.COV2.S vaccination. Ad26.COV2.S was administered intramuscularly at 5 x 10^10 or 1 x 10^11 viral particles, either as a single shot or as two shots given 56 days apart.

CDR3 length: 13 amino acids, cysteine to phenylalanine. CDR3 DNA is the only sequence kept; it has 39 bases, read in frame from the first base. The V and J ends are trimmed by 8 bases and 6 bases, leaving 14 bases between them. The germline V gene gives CDR1 as MNHEY and CDR2 as SVGAGI. The sample's treatment or condition label is to be understood as: 19 received Ad26.COV2.S at low or high dose, single or two shots; about 5 received placebo; per-sample allocation not given. For vaccine and placebo recipients, repertoires were sequenced using samples collected on day 63 after the first injection. In Cohort 1b, 25 to 30 adults aged 18-55 years were enrolled at a single site in Boston, USA, between 29 July and 7 August 2020. Ad26.COV2.S was a replication-incompetent adenovirus type 26 vector that expressed a prefusion-stabilized SARS-CoV-2 spike protein derived from the original Wuhan strain. Turning to this clone: Its antigen is still unknown. Qualities for individual bases were not recorded, and no much larger clone is one base off.

The immunoSEQ Assay was used to sequence TCRbeta CDR3 regions. After extraction, genomic DNA underwent amplification by bias-controlled multiplex PCR, followed by high-throughput sequencing. In the authors' own workflow: Collapsing and filtering of sequences were performed to quantify the absolute abundance of each unique TCRbeta CDR3 region. T cell fraction was estimated by normalizing TCRbeta template counts to usable DNA, which was measured by amplifying reference genes present in all nucleated cells. Repertoire TCRs were annotated as SARS-CoV-2-specific by exact matching of V gene, CDR3 amino acid sequence and J gene to a known reactive TCR set. The reference SARS-CoV-2 TCR set was obtained from MIRA and was filtered for enrichment in COVID-19-positive ImmuneCODE repertoires, whereby public or cross-reactive TCRs were removed. Drawing on the MIRA antigens, annotated TCRs were analysed further at the level of specific ORF or position within ORF. Depth was the summed frequency of annotated unique rearrangements, while breadth was defined as annotated unique rearrangements over total unique productive rearrangements. TCR breadth was compared between groups using two-sided Wilcoxon rank-sum tests. TCRdb provides this immuneACCESS table in a form limited to in-frame rearrangements. Some clones are lacking; in checked studies, under half of them reflect an unresolved V gene, and why the rest are absent is not known. The D gene and trimming were derived from the DNA, and the V and J assignments and clone size from that table. The sample table lists 300,000 to 400,000 clones, around 87% of them with a count of one. Together, the top ten hold roughly 3.6% of the sample.

The investigation overall reported the following: After vaccination, substantial breadth of spike-specific CD8+ and CD4+ T cell responses was reported. Comparable non-spike TCR breadth was observed between vaccine and placebo recipients, consistent with only spike being contained in the vaccine. Ad26.COV2.S recipients had higher spike-specific TCR breadth than placebo recipients (P = 0.0014). The study was not powered for comparison of responses between vaccine doses or regimens. According to the authors, total T cell responses may have been underestimated by the TCR breadth and depth analyses.

The source material was peripheral blood, sampled in a trial of Ad26.COV2.S vaccine versus placebo. Here the chain combines TRBV6-5 and TRBJ2-1; tentative D gene TRBD1, with 6 bases matching. This TCR was sampled from a person between 18 and 65 years old who received the Ad26.COV2.S COVID-19 vaccine or a placebo. The DNA sequence reads TGTGCCAGCCGAACGGGCAGGGGCAATGAGCAGTTCTTC. Translated, it reads CASRTGRGNEQFF.